The T cell receptor (beta chain) described here comes from a study of T cell clonotyping in hematopoietic cell transplantation. Overall study results and limits: At the given depth, recipient repertoires were over 97% de novo clonotypes.

The method was immunoSEQ multiplex PCR; TCRdb's version includes in-frame clones alone and lacks a portion of them. The sample has approximately 41,000 clones; about 95% are singletons. Per germline, CDR1 SGHAT and CDR2 FQNNGV. The CDR3 is 18 residues long. Trimming took 0 bases from V and 2 from J; bases not matched to a gene: 11. With regard to this clone: Its specificity is not known.

The receptor was isolated from a man under 40 in good health. Some clones in this sample may be carry-over from other donors' samples. The sequencing input was peripheral blood mononuclear cells. This sequence joins TRBV11-2 and TRBJ2-3; 7 nucleotides agree with TRBD1. For the CDR3, the DNA is TGTGCCAGCAGCTTAGATCTTTTTTTGGGACAGTACACAGATACGCAGTATTTT. Translating gives CASSLDLFLGQYTDTQYF.